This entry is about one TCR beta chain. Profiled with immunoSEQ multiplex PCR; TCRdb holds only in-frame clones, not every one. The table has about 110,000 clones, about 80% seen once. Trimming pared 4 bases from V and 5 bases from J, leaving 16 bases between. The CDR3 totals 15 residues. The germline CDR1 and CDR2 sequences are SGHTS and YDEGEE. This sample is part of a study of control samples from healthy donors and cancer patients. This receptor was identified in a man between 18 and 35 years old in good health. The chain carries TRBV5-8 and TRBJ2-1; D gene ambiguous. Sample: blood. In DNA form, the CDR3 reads TGTGCCAGCAGCCTGGAAAGTTGGCGGAACAATGAGCAGTTCTTC. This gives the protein CASSLESWRNNEQFF.